This TCR beta chain was retrieved from a study of technical replicates of blood from a handful of donors (dated by TCRdb to about 2017). As regards this clone: This clone's antigen is unknown. No per-base quality is available; no much larger clone lies one base away.

The library was built by means of the immunoSEQ multiplex PCR assay. TCRdb's version of the immuneACCESS table is confined to in-frame rearrangements and falls short of the full clone set. An unresolved V gene accounts for under half of the shortfall where checked; the remainder is of unknown origin. The sample profile shows approximately 81,000 clones; around 95% of them were found once. The ten biggest clones cover around 0.39% of the sample. Taken from cysteine to phenylalanine, the CDR3 has 15 residues. The sequence is cut down to CDR3 DNA, 45 bases in frame from base 1. At the junction V is shortened by 0 bases and J by 8 bases, with 15 bases in between. Via the germline V gene, CDR1 is SGDLS and CDR2 YYNGEE.

Sequenced input: T cells isolated from PBMCs. The TCR sequence derives from a human donor in good health. The rearranged chain carries TRBV9 and TRBJ2-1, with TRBD2 tentatively as D gene (6 bases match). The sequenced DNA is TGTGCCAGCAGCGTAGACCCCACTAGCAGGGATGAGCAGTTCTTC. This sequence encodes CASSVDPTSRDEQFF.